This T cell receptor beta chain was sequenced during a study of blood T cell repertoires in COVID-19. The wider study: Spain, Italy and the United States supplied samples that represented acute and convalescent COVID-19. T cells, B-cell-depleted T cells, or PBMCs provided the cDNA or gDNA that served as material.

Repertoires were generated with immunoSEQ multiplex PCR, while TCRdb's copy carries only in-frame clones and drops some. The profile shows around 270,000 clones, around 88% of them singletons. The CDR3 covers 14 residues. V shed 3 bases and J shed 1 base, with 9 bases lying between them. Per germline, CDR1 GTSNPN and CDR2 SVGIG (reference sequence). The chain has TRBV30 and TRBJ2-2, with D tentatively TRBD1 (5 bases). This sequence was found in a man aged 35 to 55 with acute or convalescent COVID-19. The material sequenced was peripheral blood. This chain's CDR3 is CAWRGQGNTGELFF. Here the CDR3 DNA reads TGTGCCTGGAGAGGCCAGGGGAACACCGGGGAGCTGTTTTTT.